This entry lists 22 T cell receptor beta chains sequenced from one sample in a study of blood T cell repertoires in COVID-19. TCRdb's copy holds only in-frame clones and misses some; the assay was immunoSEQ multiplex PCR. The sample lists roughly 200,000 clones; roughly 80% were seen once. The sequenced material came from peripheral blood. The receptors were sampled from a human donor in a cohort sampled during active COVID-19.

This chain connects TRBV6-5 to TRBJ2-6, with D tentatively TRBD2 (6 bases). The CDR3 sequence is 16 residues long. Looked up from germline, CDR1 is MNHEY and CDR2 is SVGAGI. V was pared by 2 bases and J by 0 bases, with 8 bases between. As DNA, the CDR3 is TGTGCCAGCAGTTACGTGCGGGGCTCTGGGGCCAACGTCCTGACTTTC. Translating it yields CASSYVRGSGANVLTF.

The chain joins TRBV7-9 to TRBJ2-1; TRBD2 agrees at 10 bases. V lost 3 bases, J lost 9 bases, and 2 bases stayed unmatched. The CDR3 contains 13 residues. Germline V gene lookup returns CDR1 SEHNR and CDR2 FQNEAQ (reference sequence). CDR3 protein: CASSFQREGEQFF. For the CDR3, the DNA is TGTGCCAGCAGCTTTCAGCGGGAGGGTGAGCAGTTCTTC. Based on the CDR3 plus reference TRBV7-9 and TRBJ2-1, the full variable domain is DTGVSQNPRHKITKRGQNVTFRCDPISEHNRLYWYRQTLGQGPEFLTYFQNEAQLEKSRLLSDRFSAERPKGSFSTLEIQRTEQGDSAMYLCASSFQREGEQFFGPGTRLTVL.

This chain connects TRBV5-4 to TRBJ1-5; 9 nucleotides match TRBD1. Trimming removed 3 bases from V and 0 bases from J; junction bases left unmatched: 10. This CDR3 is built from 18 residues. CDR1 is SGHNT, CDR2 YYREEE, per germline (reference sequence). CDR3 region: CASSSHLTGGNSNQPQHF. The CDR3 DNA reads TGTGCCAGCAGCTCCCACCTGACAGGGGGTAATAGCAATCAGCCCCAGCATTTT.

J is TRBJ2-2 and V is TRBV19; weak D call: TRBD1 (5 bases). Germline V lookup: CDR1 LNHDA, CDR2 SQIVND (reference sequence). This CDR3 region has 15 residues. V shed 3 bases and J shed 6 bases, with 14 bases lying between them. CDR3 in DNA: TGTGCCAGTAGTATCCCAGGGCATAGGGCCGGGGAGCTGTTTTTT. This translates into CASSIPGHRAGELFF.

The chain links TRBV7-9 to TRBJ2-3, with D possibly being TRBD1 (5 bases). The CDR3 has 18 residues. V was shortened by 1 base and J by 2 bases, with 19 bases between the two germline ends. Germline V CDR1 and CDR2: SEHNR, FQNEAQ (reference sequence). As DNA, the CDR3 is TGTGCCAGCAGCTTAGGGGTGCGCAGGGTGATTTACACAGATACGCAGTATTTT. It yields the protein CASSLGVRRVIYTDTQYF.

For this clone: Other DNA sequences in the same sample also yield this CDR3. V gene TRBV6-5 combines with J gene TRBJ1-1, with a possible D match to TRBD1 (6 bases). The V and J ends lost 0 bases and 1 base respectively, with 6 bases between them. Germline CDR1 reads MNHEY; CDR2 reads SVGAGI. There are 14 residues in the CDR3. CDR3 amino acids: CASSYSGGNTEAFF. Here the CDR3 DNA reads TGTGCCAGCAGTTACTCAGGGGGGAACACTGAAGCTTTCTTT.

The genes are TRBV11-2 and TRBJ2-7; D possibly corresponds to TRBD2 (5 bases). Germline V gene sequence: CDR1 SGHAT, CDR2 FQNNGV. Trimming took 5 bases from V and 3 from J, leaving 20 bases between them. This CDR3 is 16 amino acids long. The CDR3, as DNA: TGTGCCAGCAGCCCAGATCGGACTCTCACCCTCTACGAGCAGTACTTC. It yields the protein CASSPDRTLTLYEQYF. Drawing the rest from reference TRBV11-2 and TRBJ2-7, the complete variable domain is EAGVAQSPRYKIIEKRQSVAFWCNPISGHATLYWYQQILGQGPKLLIQFQNNGVVDDSQLPKDRFSAERLKGVDSTLKIQPAKLEDSAVYLCASSPDRTLTLYEQYFGPGTRLTVT.

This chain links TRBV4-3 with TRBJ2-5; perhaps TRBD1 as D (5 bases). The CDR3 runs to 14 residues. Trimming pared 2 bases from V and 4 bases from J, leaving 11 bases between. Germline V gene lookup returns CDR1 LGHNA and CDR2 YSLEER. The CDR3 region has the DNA TGCGCCAGCAGCCAACTTGGGGCTGGAGAGACCCAGTACTTC. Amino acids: CASSQLGAGETQYF.

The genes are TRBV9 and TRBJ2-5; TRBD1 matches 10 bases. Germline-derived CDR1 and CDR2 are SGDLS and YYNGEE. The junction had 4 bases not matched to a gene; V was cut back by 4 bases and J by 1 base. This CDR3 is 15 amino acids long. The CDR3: CASSTRTGGQETQYF. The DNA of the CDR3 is TGTGCCAGCAGCACCCGGACAGGGGGCCAAGAGACCCAGTACTTC.

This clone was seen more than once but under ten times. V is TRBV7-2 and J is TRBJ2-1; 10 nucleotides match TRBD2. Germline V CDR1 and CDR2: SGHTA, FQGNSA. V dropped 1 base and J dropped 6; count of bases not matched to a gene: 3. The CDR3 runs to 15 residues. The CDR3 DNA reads TGTGCCAGCAGCTTAGTCAGGACTAGCGGCAATGAGCAGTTCTTC. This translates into CASSLVRTSGNEQFF.

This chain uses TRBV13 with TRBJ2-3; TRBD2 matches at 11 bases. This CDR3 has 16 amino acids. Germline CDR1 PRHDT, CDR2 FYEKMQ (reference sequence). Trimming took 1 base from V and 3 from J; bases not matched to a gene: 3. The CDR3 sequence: CASSLVAGGRTDTQYF. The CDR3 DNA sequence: TGTGCCAGCAGCTTAGTAGCGGGGGGGCGGACAGATACGCAGTATTTT.

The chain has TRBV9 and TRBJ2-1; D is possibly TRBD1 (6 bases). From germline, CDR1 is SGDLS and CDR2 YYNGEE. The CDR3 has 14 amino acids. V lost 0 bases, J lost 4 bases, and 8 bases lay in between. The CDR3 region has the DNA TGTGCCAGCAGCGTAGAGGACAGATACAATGAGCAGTTCTTC. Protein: CASSVEDRYNEQFF.

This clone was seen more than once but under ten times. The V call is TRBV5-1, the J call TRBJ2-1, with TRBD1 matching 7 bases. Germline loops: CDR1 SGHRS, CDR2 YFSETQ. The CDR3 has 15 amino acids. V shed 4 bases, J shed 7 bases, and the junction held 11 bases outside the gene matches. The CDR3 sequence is CASSPARGGVNEQFF. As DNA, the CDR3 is TGCGCCAGCAGCCCGGCGAGAGGGGGCGTTAATGAGCAGTTCTTC.

CDR3 nucleotides: TGTGCCAGCAACCTACCCGGGACAGACTTCTCTGGGGCCAACGTCCTGACTTTC. Protein: CASNLPGTDFSGANVLTF. This chain joins TRBV28 and TRBJ2-6; 7 bases line up with TRBD1. The J segment lost 0 bases and the V segment lost 7 bases, leaving 12 bases of the junction unmatched. The CDR3 is 18 residues long. The germline CDR1 and CDR2 sequences are MDHEN and SYDVKM.

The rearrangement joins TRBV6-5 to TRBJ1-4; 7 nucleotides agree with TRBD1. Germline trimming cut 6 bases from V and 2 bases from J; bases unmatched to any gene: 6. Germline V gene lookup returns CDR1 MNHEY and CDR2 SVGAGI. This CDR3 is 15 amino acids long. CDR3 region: CASSITGVTNEKLFF. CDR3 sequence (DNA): TGTGCCAGCAGCATCACAGGGGTCACTAATGAAAAACTGTTTTTT.

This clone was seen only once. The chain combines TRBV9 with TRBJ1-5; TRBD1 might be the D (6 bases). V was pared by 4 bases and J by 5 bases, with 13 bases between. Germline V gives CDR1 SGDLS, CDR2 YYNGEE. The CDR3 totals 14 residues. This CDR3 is CASSLGGADQPQHF. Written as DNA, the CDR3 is TGTGCCAGCAGCCTCGGGGGGGCTGATCAGCCCCAGCATTTT.

CDR3 region: CASSTGQSSRTQYF. DNA for the CDR3: TGTGCCAGCAGTACGGGACAGAGTTCTCGGACGCAGTATTTT. The chain recombines TRBV6-5 with TRBJ2-3; 7 nucleotides agree with TRBD1. CDR3 length equals 14 residues. From germline, CDR1 is MNHEY and CDR2 SVGAGI. The trim removed 5 bases at V and 9 bases at J, leaving 11 bases unmatched.

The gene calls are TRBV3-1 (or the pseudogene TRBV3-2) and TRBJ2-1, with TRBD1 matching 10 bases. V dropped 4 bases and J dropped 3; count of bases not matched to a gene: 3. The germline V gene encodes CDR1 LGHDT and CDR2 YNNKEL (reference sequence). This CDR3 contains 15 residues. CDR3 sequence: CASSRTGGNYNEQFF. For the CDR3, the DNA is TGTGCCAGCAGCCGGACAGGGGGGAACTACAATGAGCAGTTCTTC.

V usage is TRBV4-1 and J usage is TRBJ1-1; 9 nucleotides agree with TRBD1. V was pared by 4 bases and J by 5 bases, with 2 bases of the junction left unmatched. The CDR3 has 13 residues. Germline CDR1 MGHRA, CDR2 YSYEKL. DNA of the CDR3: TGCGCCAGCAGCCGGGACAGGGTTACTGAAGCTTTCTTT. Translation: CASSRDRVTEAFF.

CDR3 sequence reads: CASKRGDWNTEAFF. The CDR3 DNA sequence: TGTGCCAGTAAACGGGGGGACTGGAACACTGAAGCTTTCTTT. The J gene is TRBJ1-1, the V gene TRBV19, with a tentative D call TRBD1 (5 bases). The CDR3 is 14 amino acids. The V gene's germline CDR1 is LNHDA and CDR2 SQIVND (reference sequence). V lost 7 bases, J lost 1 base, and 13 bases lay in between.

The CDR3 spells CASTLPSLNTIYF. The CDR3 DNA sequence: TGTGCCAGCACCCTTCCTTCTTTAAACACCATATATTTT. The gene calls are TRBV28 and TRBJ1-3; D uncertain. The germline CDR1 and CDR2 sequences are MDHEN and SYDVKM. V lost 7 bases to trimming and J lost 6 bases, with 13 bases between them. This CDR3 is 13 amino acids long. Drawing the rest from reference TRBV28 and TRBJ1-3, the complete variable domain is DVKVTQSSRYLVKRTGEKVFLECVQDMDHENMFWYRQDPGLGLRLIYFSYDVKMKEKGDIPEGYSVSREKKERFSLILESASTNQTSMYLCASTLPSLNTIYFGEGSWLTVV.

The CDR3 region is CAITQGQTGSGANVLTF. CDR3 nucleotide sequence: TGTGCCATCACCCAAGGACAGACAGGCTCTGGGGCCAACGTCCTGACTTTC. The chain links TRBV10-3 to TRBJ2-6; tentatively, D is TRBD1 (6 bases). The V gene's germline CDR1 is ENHRY and CDR2 SYGVKD. The CDR3 runs to 17 residues. Trimming took 7 bases from V and 0 from J, leaving 16 bases between them.